The T cell receptor (beta chain) under discussion was sequenced for a study of beta chain bispecific antibodies for T cell cancers (dated by TCRdb to 2020 to 2023). As for the study more broadly: T cells from healthy donors were cocultured with T cell leukemia lines in the presence of bispecific antibodies, after which the depletion of each TRBV family was measured by TRBV sequencing of the surviving cells. Surface TRBV12 (TRBV12-3) was expressed on Jurkat cells, and surface TRBV5-5 was expressed on HPB-ALL cells.

The libraries included unique molecular identifier barcodes, and the barcodes were used to quantify clonotypes. Qiagen AllPrep DNA/RNA Micro kits were used to isolate total RNA, and an Agilent TapeStation was used to check RNA quality. TCR beta libraries were built by 5' RACE: cDNA synthesis followed by two PCR steps using TCR beta constant-region gene-specific primers. Sequencing of the TCR beta libraries was done on an Illumina MiSeq platform. The paper's processing steps were these. Reads were processed with MIGEC, MiXCR and VDJtools. To get a clonotype's frequency, the unique molecular identifiers belonging to that clonotype were divided by all unique molecular identifiers in the sample. Nonfunctional TRBV genes listed as pseudogenes or open reading frames in IMGT, such as TRBV1, TRBV12-1 and TRBV21, were excluded. Using fastp at Q25 and MiXCR, TCRdb reprocessed the public reads and kept productive beta chains. Each entry merges the rows of one CDR3 protein and shows their most common DNA and genes. TCRdb, not the authors, supplied the V and J calls. This sample lists 15,000 to 20,000 distinct CDR3 sequences; 2% to 2.5% were detected once. Less than 9% of the sample is taken by the ten largest.

Study-wide findings and limitations: Cross-reactivity of the anti-TRBV5-5 antibody with TRBV5-6 was attributed to high sequence similarity between the two genes. Every sequenced sample was a mix of normal T cells and leukemia cell line cells, and most of the targeted TRBV signal originated from the leukemia cells instead of the normal T cells.

This clonotype is labeled medium-sized (0.01 to 0.1%). The clone's antigen remains unknown. Qualities for individual bases were not recorded, and no much larger clone is one base off. T cells were expanded from blood mononuclear cells for around three days using either anti-CD3 antibody OKT3 or CD3/CD28 Dynabeads. The culture conditions for expanded T cells were RPMI 1640 plus 10% fetal bovine serum, recombinant human IL-2 (approximately 100 IU/ml) and IL-7 (around 4.8 ng/ml). For cocultures, roughly 50,000 normal T cells were combined with roughly 50,000 target cells and bispecific antibody in 100 ul and incubated for roughly 17 hours at 37 degrees C. Each bispecific antibody was composed of two single-chain variable fragments, which were expressed in a single-chain diabody format with a His tag. Effector T cells came from healthy human donors; peripheral blood mononuclear cells were isolated from leukapheresis samples by Ficoll density gradient centrifugation.

The CDR3 covers 15 residues, taking in both the cysteine and the phenylalanine. Kept here is only the CDR3 DNA, which spans 45 bases and is read in frame from base 1. The germline V gene (reference sequence) provides CDR1 MNHEY and CDR2 SMNVEV. V is clipped by 5 bases and J by 5 bases, and the sequence between their germline boundaries is 18 bases long. This TCR came from a human donor in good health. Some clones in this sample may be carry-over from other donors' samples. The material sequenced was healthy donor T cells cultured with leukemia cells. The chain joins TRBV27 to TRBJ1-2, with no reliable assignment of the D segment. The DNA reads TGTGCCAGCAGTCCCCACCCGGGTTTTTGGTATGGCTACACCTTC. It encodes CASSPHPGFWYGYTF.